A single sample is the source of the 18 T cell receptor beta chains below, sequenced in a study of cytomegalovirus exposure and HLA in healthy donors. TCRdb's table, derived via immunoSEQ multiplex PCR, lists solely in-frame clones and lacks some. The table includes 110,000 or so clones, approximately 89% detected once. The sample comprised PBMCs. The receptors stem from a young man in good health and CMV-seronegative.

A remark on this clone: One junction end does not reproduce the germline sequence, and a read error may be involved. The V and J genes are TRBV19 and TRBJ2-1; the D gene is possibly TRBD1 (6 bases). Germline V gene data show CDR1 as LNHDA and CDR2 as SQIVND (reference sequence). The CDR3 contains 14 residues. The CDR3 loop is CASNMAGERHDQFF. Here the CDR3 DNA reads TGTGCCAGTAACATGGCAGGGGAGCGACATGATCAGTTCTTC.

The V and J genes are TRBV7-2 and TRBJ1-1; D not certain. This CDR3 has 14 residues. Germline assignment: CDR1 SGHTA and CDR2 FQGNSA. V was cut by 1 base and J by 6 bases, with 12 bases left in between. This CDR3 reads CASSLGFIGPEAFF. The CDR3 nucleotides are TGTGCCAGCAGCTTAGGATTTATTGGCCCTGAAGCTTTCTTT.

The chain is built from TRBV2 and TRBJ2-1; 15 positions agree with TRBD2. V shed 6 bases and J 5 bases; nucleotides not matched to a gene: 8. Germline V gives CDR1 SNHLY, CDR2 FYNNEI. The CDR3 covers 17 residues. Here the CDR3 DNA reads TGTGCCAGCAGAGGGGCTCGGACTAGCGGGGGGGACAATGAGCAGTTCTTC. This sequence encodes CASRGARTSGGDNEQFF.

Remarks on this clone: One end of the junction is discordant with germline, which a read error may explain. This chain links TRBV29-1 with TRBJ2-1; 10 nucleotides align to TRBD2. In germline, CDR1 is SQVTM, CDR2 ANQGSEA. This CDR3 has 13 residues. CDR3 region: CSVKRGGYSEQFF. The CDR3 coding sequence is TGCAGCGTGAAGCGGGGGGGCTACAGTGAGCAGTTCTTC.

The chain carries TRBV9 and TRBJ1-4; D is ambiguous. The CDR3 runs 13 residues. CDR1 SGDLS and CDR2 YYNGEE come from the germline V gene. V lost 3 bases to trimming and J lost 6 bases, with 9 bases between them. The CDR3 region is CASSARVDEKLFF. The CDR3 nucleotides read TGTGCCAGCAGCGCCCGAGTGGATGAAAAACTGTTTTTT.

V gene TRBV18 combines with J gene TRBJ2-7, with D perhaps TRBD2 (6 bases). The CDR3 runs 16 residues. V was shortened by 5 bases and J by 4 bases, with 21 bases between the two germline ends. CDR1 is KGHSH, CDR2 LQKENI, per germline. CDR3 in amino acids: CASSGFAGGSGYEQYF. DNA for the CDR3: TGTGCCAGCTCAGGATTCGCCGGGGGTAGCGGATACGAGCAGTACTTC.

V is TRBV6-5 and J is TRBJ2-7; 7 bases are a match to TRBD1. The CDR3 spans 14 residues. CDR1 MNHEY and CDR2 SVGAGI come from the germline V gene. The J segment lost 4 bases and the V segment lost 0 bases, leaving 3 bases of the junction unmatched. The CDR3 DNA reads TGTGCCAGCAGTTACTCGGGGGACAGTTACGAGCAGTACTTC. Its protein is CASSYSGDSYEQYF.

This clone came up a few times. J is TRBJ2-7 and V is TRBV6-5, with 9 bases fitting TRBD1. Trimming took 6 bases from V and 9 from J; bases not matched to a gene: 6. This CDR3 is built from 12 residues. Per germline, CDR1 MNHEY and CDR2 SVGAGI. The CDR3 coding sequence is TGTGCCAGCAGCCCGGGACAGGGTAGGCAGTACTTC. As protein: CASSPGQGRQYF.

The CDR3, as DNA: TGTGCCAGCTCACCACTTGAGGGAAAGAACACTGAAGCTTTCTTT. Its protein is CASSPLEGKNTEAFF. J is TRBJ1-1 and V is TRBV18; D remains unclear. The germline gives CDR1 KGHSH, CDR2 LQKENI. This CDR3 has 15 amino acids. Trimming pared 1 base from V and 1 base from J, leaving 10 bases between.

This chain links TRBV28 with TRBJ2-3, with D possibly being TRBD1 (5 bases). Trimming pared 7 bases from V and 0 bases from J, leaving 17 bases between. CDR3 size: 16 residues. CDR1 and CDR2 from the germline V gene are MDHEN and SYDVKM. CDR3 sequence (DNA): TGTGCCAGCACCCCAAACACAGGATATAGCACAGATACGCAGTATTTT. This codes for CASTPNTGYSTDTQYF.

This clone was seen once. The V call is TRBV4-2, the J call TRBJ2-3; D may be TRBD2 (5 bases). V lost 0 bases and J lost 0, with 7 bases in between. The CDR3 has 15 residues. Germline-derived CDR1 and CDR2 are LGHNA and YNFKEQ. The CDR3 DNA follows: TGTGCCAGCAGCCAAGAGGGGAGTAGCACAGATACGCAGTATTTT. Translating gives CASSQEGSSTDTQYF.

For this clone: The identical CDR3 is also encoded by other nucleotide sequences in the sample. V and J are TRBV5-4 and TRBJ2-7; a weak D match, TRBD2 (5 bases). The germline CDR1 and CDR2 sequences are SGHNT and YYREEE (reference sequence). CDR3 length equals 13 residues. Trimming stripped 0 bases from V and 4 bases from J, with 8 bases between. CDR3 bases: TGTGCCAGCAGCTTGGAGAGGGCTTACGAGCAGTACTTC. It specifies CASSLERAYEQYF.

The V and J genes are TRBV5-6 and TRBJ2-7; 9 positions match TRBD2. CDR1 and CDR2 from the germline V gene are SGHDT and YYEEEE. This CDR3 spans 16 amino acids. After removal of 4 bases from V and 0 bases from J, the junction contained 8 bases not matched to a gene. Here the CDR3 reads CASSSPGSGSSYEQYF. The CDR3 nucleotides are TGTGCCAGCAGCAGCCCGGGTAGCGGGAGCTCCTACGAGCAGTACTTC.

V and J are TRBV27 and TRBJ2-7; 9 bases match TRBD1. Trimming at V came to 4 bases and at J to 1 base, leaving 5 bases not matched to a gene. Germline V CDR1 and CDR2: MNHEY, SMNVEV (reference sequence). This CDR3 has 15 amino acids. CDR3 in amino acids: CASSSGQGKSYEQYF. The CDR3 DNA reads as TGTGCCAGCAGTTCCGGACAGGGGAAATCCTACGAGCAGTACTTC.

The chain recombines TRBV18 with TRBJ1-1; TRBD1 agrees at 8 bases. Trimming at V came to 4 bases and at J to 1 base, leaving 5 bases not matched to a gene. The CDR3 loop spans 15 amino acids. Per germline, CDR1 KGHSH and CDR2 LQKENI. CDR3: CASSRTDRGNTEAFF. CDR3 DNA: TGTGCCAGCTCACGTACCGACAGGGGGAACACTGAAGCTTTCTTT.

The V and J genes are TRBV28 and TRBJ2-7; 7 nucleotides match TRBD1. CDR1 is MDHEN, CDR2 SYDVKM, per germline. This CDR3 spans 14 amino acids. J was trimmed by 2 bases and V by 4 bases; bases with no gene match: 5. The DNA for the CDR3 is TGTGCCAGCAGTTCCGGGACAGAGGCCTACGAGCAGTACTTC. This codes for CASSSGTEAYEQYF. Filled out from reference TRBV28 and TRBJ2-7, the complete variable domain reads DVKVTQSSRYLVKRTGEKVFLECVQDMDHENMFWYRQDPGLGLRLIYFSYDVKMKEKGDIPEGYSVSREKKERFSLILESASTNQTSMYLCASSSGTEAYEQYFGPGTRLTVT.

This chain connects TRBV5-1 to TRBJ2-7; 7 positions match TRBD1. This CDR3 contains 14 residues. Looked up from germline, CDR1 is SGHRS and CDR2 is YFSETQ. V lost 3 bases and J lost 3; bases outside the gene matches: 6. The CDR3 DNA follows: TGCGCCAGCAGCTCAGACAGGGTATTCTACGAGCAGTACTTC. It codes for CASSSDRVFYEQYF.

This chain links TRBV5-1 with TRBJ1-1; 7 bases are a match to TRBD1. Looked up from germline, CDR1 is SGHRS and CDR2 is YFSETQ. The CDR3 loop spans 14 amino acids. Trimming removed 0 bases from V and 4 bases from J; junction bases left unmatched: 3. CDR3 nucleotides: TGCGCCAGCAGCTTGGAGGGGGCGAGCACTGAAGCTTTCTTT. Amino acids: CASSLEGASTEAFF.